Listed here are 28 T cell receptor beta chains from one sample, sequenced in a study of cytomegalovirus exposure and HLA in healthy donors. 13 Jbeta primers and 60 Vbeta primers were used for the PCR. The table came from immunoSEQ multiplex PCR; TCRdb's copy has only in-frame clones and leaves some out. Of 150,000 to 160,000 clones detected, about 83% appear once; the ten largest clones hold approximately 4%. The sample taken for sequencing was PBMCs. All receptors come from a woman aged 40 to 50 in good health and CMV-seronegative.

This rearrangement joins TRBV6-5 to TRBJ2-7; 7 bases fit TRBD2. The CDR3 consists of 14 residues. CDR1 MNHEY and CDR2 SVGAGI come from the germline V gene. The J segment lost 2 bases and the V segment lost 2 bases, leaving 3 bases of the junction unmatched. The chain's CDR3 is CASSYGTNAYEQYF. CDR3 DNA sequence: TGTGCCAGCAGTTACGGGACTAACGCCTACGAGCAGTACTTC.

This clone was observed a handful of times. The V and J genes are TRBV6-5 and TRBJ1-1; D is undetermined. This CDR3 region has 13 residues. Germline CDR1 reads MNHEY; CDR2 reads SVGAGI. The ends were cut back, 3 bases at V and 2 bases at J, with 7 bases in the middle. This CDR3 is CASSYNSNTEAFF. The CDR3 nucleotides read TGTGCCAGCAGTTATAACTCAAACACTGAAGCTTTCTTT.

This sequence joins TRBV4-2 and TRBJ1-3; 11 bases line up with TRBD1. This CDR3 region has 18 residues. The J segment lost 2 bases and the V segment lost 2 bases, leaving 8 bases of the junction unmatched. Germline V gene lookup returns CDR1 LGHNA and CDR2 YNFKEQ. This CDR3 reads CASSQTSGTGGAGNTIYF. CDR3 nucleotide sequence: TGTGCCAGCAGCCAAACCTCCGGGACAGGGGGGGCTGGAAACACCATATATTTT.

The gene calls are TRBV5-1 and TRBJ2-1; TRBD2 aligns across 10 bases. Germline V gene data show CDR1 as SGHRS and CDR2 as YFSETQ. The CDR3 extends over 14 amino acids. Trimming took 10 bases from V and 6 from J; bases not matched to a gene: 10. The DNA for the CDR3 is TGCGCCGGATCAAGCGGGGGGGCCATCAATGAGCAGTTCTTC. Translating it yields CAGSSGGAINEQFF.

The CDR3 bases are TGTGCCAGCAGTGATAGGGCAGAGTTGGGGGACTGGCCCCAGCATTTT. Translated, it gives CASSDRAELGDWPQHF. The chain is built from TRBV6-1 and TRBJ1-5; D perhaps matches TRBD1 (5 bases). The CDR3 covers 16 residues. Germline assignment: CDR1 MNHNS and CDR2 SASEGT. The germline V and J ends were trimmed by 3 bases and 9 bases, with 21 bases remaining between them.

The V call is TRBV7-9, the J call TRBJ2-3, with 11 bases identical to TRBD2. The CDR3 runs 19 residues. Germline V gene lookup returns CDR1 SEHNR and CDR2 FQNEAQ (reference sequence). With V trimmed by 3 bases and J by 5 bases, 16 bases remained unmatched. The DNA of the CDR3 is TGTGCCAGCAGCTTCCGATTCACCCCCACTAGCGGGAGACAAGATACGCAGTATTTT. This sequence encodes CASSFRFTPTSGRQDTQYF.

The chain links TRBV28 to TRBJ2-7; TRBD2 matches at 12 bases. CDR3 length: 17 amino acids. Germline V gene lookup returns CDR1 MDHEN and CDR2 SYDVKM. V shed 4 bases and J 5 bases; nucleotides not matched to a gene: 12. The CDR3 nucleotides read TGTGCCAGCAGTTCTGAGACTAGCGGGAGAGCTATCAACGAGCAGTACTTC. Encoded protein: CASSSETSGRAINEQYF.

The V call is TRBV5-1, the J call TRBJ2-7, with 16 bases lining up with TRBD2. The CDR3 sequence is 17 residues long. CDR1 and CDR2 from the germline V gene are SGHRS and YFSETQ. V shed 3 bases, J shed 6 bases, and the junction held 9 bases outside the gene matches. CDR3 DNA sequence: TGCGCCAGCAGCTCCCCGGGACTAGCGGGGGGGCGGGGCGAGCAGTACTTC. This gives the protein CASSSPGLAGGRGEQYF.

CDR3 region: CASSSQGSGETQYF. The CDR3 DNA reads as TGTGCCAGCAGCTCACAGGGGTCGGGGGAGACCCAGTACTTC. V and J are TRBV5-4 and TRBJ2-5, with 7 bases lining up with TRBD1. V lost 3 bases and J lost 5; bases outside the gene matches: 7. The CDR3 consists of 14 residues. CDR1 and CDR2 (germline): SGHNT, YYREEE (reference sequence).

This sequence joins TRBV15 and TRBJ1-1; 7 bases match TRBD1. The CDR3 sequence is 15 residues long. Losses at the gene ends were 1 base for V and 1 base for J; bases not matched to a gene: 3. Germline loops: CDR1 LNHNV, CDR2 YYDKDF (reference sequence). CDR3 DNA: TGTGCCACCAGCAGAGGAGGGACAGAGAACACTGAAGCTTTCTTT. Amino acid sequence: CATSRGGTENTEAFF.

This chain connects TRBV29-1 to TRBJ1-1, with D perhaps TRBD1 (6 bases). CDR1 is SQVTM, CDR2 ANQGSEA, per germline. V was pared by 4 bases and J by 1 base, with 13 bases between. This CDR3 has 14 amino acids. The CDR3 DNA reads TGCAGCGTTGTGAAGGGGGTAACGAACACTGAAGCTTTCTTT. This codes for CSVVKGVTNTEAFF.

V and J are TRBV2 and TRBJ1-6; 7 bases line up with TRBD1. The length of the CDR3 is 15 residues. Germline V CDR1 and CDR2: SNHLY, FYNNEI. Trimming removed 3 bases from V and 7 bases from J; junction bases left unmatched: 6. CDR3 sequence (DNA): TGTGCCAGCAGTGACCTAGGGGGACAGAATTCACCCCTCCACTTT. Amino acid sequence: CASSDLGGQNSPLHF.

This chain connects TRBV28 to TRBJ1-1; no definite D call. The CDR3 loop spans 15 amino acids. V shed 5 bases and J shed 6 bases, with 19 bases lying between them. From germline, CDR1 is MDHEN and CDR2 SYDVKM. CDR3 region: CASSPLGGGWAEAFF. For the CDR3, the DNA is TGTGCCAGCAGTCCCTTAGGAGGTGGCTGGGCTGAAGCTTTCTTT.

The J gene is TRBJ2-5, the V gene TRBV10-3; maybe TRBD1 (8 bases). Germline V gene lookup returns CDR1 ENHRY and CDR2 SYGVKD. Between the trimmed V and J ends, which lost 0 bases and 3 bases, there was a span of 14 bases. There are 16 residues in the CDR3. Here the CDR3 DNA reads TGTGCCATCAGTGAGTCGGGGGGGACAGGCAAAGAGACCCAGTACTTC. It translates to CAISESGGTGKETQYF.

The gene calls are TRBV9 and TRBJ2-1; no firm D call. The germline V gene encodes CDR1 SGDLS and CDR2 YYNGEE. Trimming removed 3 bases from V and 2 bases from J, with 18 bases in between. The CDR3 totals 17 residues. The CDR3 loop reads CASSANRGGATYNEQFF. CDR3 in DNA: TGTGCCAGCAGCGCTAATCGTGGCGGAGCTACCTACAATGAGCAGTTCTTC.

The V and J genes are TRBV5-1 and TRBJ2-1; D is unresolved. Germline V gene data show CDR1 as SGHRS and CDR2 as YFSETQ. V shed 3 bases and J shed 8 bases, with 12 bases lying between them. This CDR3 is built from 13 residues. Here the CDR3 DNA reads TGCGCCAGCAGCTATTGGATGCAGGATGAGCAGTTCTTC. Amino acids: CASSYWMQDEQFF.

The V gene is TRBV9, the J gene TRBJ2-3; maybe TRBD1 (5 bases). Germline loops: CDR1 SGDLS, CDR2 YYNGEE. V lost 4 bases, J lost 0 bases, and 12 bases lay in between. This CDR3 has 15 residues. The CDR3 protein is CASSRRVSSTDTQYF. The CDR3 DNA reads as TGTGCCAGCAGCCGCAGGGTCAGCAGCACAGATACGCAGTATTTT.

The chain employs TRBV28 and TRBJ1-1; D possibly corresponds to TRBD1 (6 bases). The CDR3 is made up of 13 amino acids. The V end was cut by 10 bases, the J end by 0 bases, with 12 bases between. Germline values: CDR1 MDHEN, CDR2 SYDVKM. This CDR3 reads CAIKDSLNTEAFF. The CDR3 DNA follows: TGTGCCATTAAGGACAGCTTGAACACTGAAGCTTTCTTT.

The rearrangement links TRBV6-5 to TRBJ2-5, with TRBD2 as a possible D gene (6 bases). Per germline, CDR1 MNHEY and CDR2 SVGAGI. The CDR3 has 14 residues. The V gene lost 4 bases and the J gene lost 4 bases, with 13 bases spanning the gap. CDR3 loop: CASSFTGTGETQYF. DNA of the CDR3: TGTGCCAGCAGTTTTACGGGGACTGGAGAGACCCAGTACTTC.

V usage is TRBV9 and J usage is TRBJ1-3; 9 nucleotides line up with TRBD1. Germline V lookup: CDR1 SGDLS, CDR2 YYNGEE. There are 16 residues in the CDR3. V was pared by 3 bases and J by 4 bases, with 8 bases of the junction left unmatched. In DNA, the CDR3 is TGTGCCAGCAGCGACCGGGACAGGGCACCCGGAAACACCATATATTTT. Protein product: CASSDRDRAPGNTIYF.

The rearrangement uses TRBV9 and TRBJ2-6; a weak D match, TRBD1 (5 bases). The CDR3 has 15 amino acids. V was trimmed by 2 bases and J by 0 bases, leaving 6 bases between them. CDR1 is SGDLS and CDR2 is YYNGEE in the germline V gene. The CDR3 coding sequence is TGTGCCAGCAGCGTGACAGACTCTGGGGCCAACGTCCTGACTTTC. Translation gives CASSVTDSGANVLTF.

This clone was observed a few times. The chain recombines TRBV4-1 with TRBJ2-5; a weak D match, TRBD2 (5 bases). Trimming stripped 0 bases from V and 2 bases from J, with 10 bases between. Germline lookup yields CDR1 MGHRA and CDR2 YSYEKL. CDR3 size: 15 residues. CDR3 coding DNA: TGCGCCAGCAGCCAAGATGGGCTAGCTCAAGAGACCCAGTACTTC. Protein: CASSQDGLAQETQYF.

The chain joins TRBV6-5 to TRBJ2-6; 8 bases line up with TRBD2. Germline trimming cut 2 bases from V and 3 bases from J; bases unmatched to any gene: 3. In germline, CDR1 is MNHEY, CDR2 SVGAGI. This CDR3 is built from 16 residues. The DNA of the CDR3 is TGTGCCAGCAGTTACCTAGCGGGTGGTGGGGCCAACGTCCTGACTTTC. Translating gives CASSYLAGGGANVLTF.

The chain carries TRBV6-6 and TRBJ2-1; D might be TRBD1 (6 bases). Germline CDR1 is MNHNY and CDR2 is SVGAGI (reference sequence). V lost 7 bases and J 8 bases, leaving 15 bases between the germline ends. This CDR3 contains 13 residues. The CDR3 here is CASILTGSHEQFF. The CDR3 nucleotides are TGTGCCAGCATTCTGACAGGTTCCCATGAGCAGTTCTTC.

This clone has just a few counts. The chain carries TRBV4-2 and TRBJ1-2, with a possible D match to TRBD1 (5 bases). Germline values: CDR1 LGHNA, CDR2 YNFKEQ. The CDR3 runs to 16 residues. Deletions cut 1 base from V and 5 bases from J, with 17 bases between. CDR3 in amino acids: CASSQGVMGTTYGYTF. The DNA of the CDR3 is TGTGCCAGCAGCCAAGGCGTCATGGGGACTACATATGGCTACACCTTC.

In this sample, this clone turned up a few times. This sequence joins TRBV2 and TRBJ2-7; the match to TRBD2 covers 12 bases. The CDR3 has 22 residues. V trimming: 5 bases; J trimming: 1 base; junction bases outside the gene matches: 24. CDR1 SNHLY and CDR2 FYNNEI come from the germline V gene. CDR3 bases: TGTGCCAGCAGTCCTTTCCCAAGATCCGGACTAGCGGGAAATAAGCCATCCTACGAGCAGTACTTC. It encodes CASSPFPRSGLAGNKPSYEQYF. Filled out from reference TRBV2 and TRBJ2-7, the complete variable domain reads EPEVTQTPSHQVTQMGQEVILRCVPISNHLYFYWYRQILGQKVEFLVSFYNNEISEKSEIFDDQFSVERPDGSNFTLKIRSTKLEDSAMYFCASSPFPRSGLAGNKPSYEQYFGPGTRLTVT.

V is TRBV29-1 and J is TRBJ2-2, with 8 bases matching TRBD1. In germline, CDR1 is SQVTM, CDR2 ANQGSEA. V lost 6 bases and J lost 0; bases outside the gene matches: 3. The CDR3 length is 14 residues. CDR3 coding DNA: TGCAGCGTCCGGACAGGGTCGAACACCGGGGAGCTGTTTTTT. It codes for CSVRTGSNTGELFF.

The genes are TRBV27 and TRBJ1-1; D remains ambiguous. CDR1 and CDR2 (germline): MNHEY, SMNVEV (reference sequence). Trimming cost V 3 bases and J 7 bases, with 12 bases left between them. The CDR3 totals 13 residues. DNA of the CDR3: TGTGCCAGCAGTTTGTTGGGCCCATTTGAAGCTTTCTTT. Protein product: CASSLLGPFEAFF.